A single sample gave rise to the 29 T cell receptor beta chains below, sequenced in a study of T cells in tuberculosis. Using immunoSEQ multiplex PCR, the repertoire was profiled, and TCRdb retains in-frame clones only, with some absent. Among fewer than 55,000 clones listed, about 96% were seen once. Sample: PBMCs. The receptors shown here come from a donor aged 10 to 29 with latent tuberculosis or without tuberculosis infection.

The chain combines TRBV14 with TRBJ1-1; TRBD1 matches at 7 bases. In germline, CDR1 is SGHDN, CDR2 FVKESK. J lost 3 bases, V lost 4 bases, and 8 bases had no gene match. CDR3 length: 15 residues. CDR3: CASSPRQGFYTEAFF. DNA for the CDR3: TGTGCCAGCAGCCCCAGACAGGGTTTCTACACTGAAGCTTTCTTT.

V is TRBV6-6 and J is TRBJ1-1; 7 bases are shared with TRBD1. With 4 bases clipped from V and 0 bases from J, the junction kept 2 bases outside the gene matches. The CDR3 loop spans 14 amino acids. Looked up from germline, CDR1 is MNHNY and CDR2 is SVGAGI (reference sequence). The CDR3 protein is CASSWTGMNTEAFF. CDR3 DNA: TGTGCCAGCAGTTGGACAGGAATGAACACTGAAGCTTTCTTT.

This chain connects TRBV29-1 to TRBJ2-5; 10 bases align to TRBD2. V shed 5 bases and J 6 bases; nucleotides not matched to a gene: 12. Germline CDR1 is SQVTM and CDR2 is ANQGSEA. The CDR3 totals 15 residues. The CDR3 nucleotides read TGCAGCGTTAGCGGGAGGGCCGGTGGTAGGAAGACCCAGTACTTC. Encoded protein: CSVSGRAGGRKTQYF.

J is TRBJ1-2 and V is TRBV5-1; weak D call: TRBD1 (6 bases). The ends were cut back, 4 bases at V and 2 bases at J, with 9 bases in the middle. CDR3 length: 13 amino acids. CDR1 is SGHRS, CDR2 YFSETQ, per germline. CDR3 residues: CASSPGQNYGYTF. The CDR3 DNA reads as TGCGCCAGCAGCCCAGGACAGAACTATGGCTACACCTTC.

This chain joins TRBV5-1 and TRBJ2-3; 9 nucleotides agree with TRBD1. Per germline, CDR1 SGHRS and CDR2 YFSETQ. The trim removed 2 bases at V and 5 bases at J, leaving 6 bases unmatched. The length of the CDR3 is 15 residues. The CDR3 region has the DNA TGCGCCAGCAGCTTTGCGGGACAGGGCCTAGATACGCAGTATTTT. Translation gives CASSFAGQGLDTQYF.

J is TRBJ2-5 and V is TRBV2, with TRBD2 matching 8 bases. CDR3 length: 15 amino acids. Losses at the gene ends were 7 bases for V and 5 bases for J; bases not matched to a gene: 12. Germline V gene sequence: CDR1 SNHLY, CDR2 FYNNEI. CDR3 sequence: CASTIRASGWETQYF. The CDR3 region has the DNA TGTGCCAGCACTATAAGGGCTAGCGGGTGGGAGACCCAGTACTTC.

CDR3 sequence: CASSQEGDSGGTSHKETQYF. The CDR3, as DNA: TGTGCCAGCAGCCAGGAAGGAGATAGCGGGGGAACCTCCCACAAAGAGACCCAGTACTTC. V usage is TRBV4-2 and J usage is TRBJ2-5, with TRBD2 matching 9 bases. Germline CDR1 and CDR2: LGHNA and YNFKEQ. The CDR3 has 20 amino acids. The V gene end was trimmed by 3 bases and the J gene end by 3 bases; junction bases not matched to a gene: 20.

J is TRBJ1-1 and V is TRBV11-2; TRBD1 agrees at 7 bases. The ends lost 1 base at V and 0 bases at J; junction bases unmatched: 8. The V gene's germline CDR1 is SGHAT and CDR2 FQNNGV. The length of the CDR3 is 17 residues. The CDR3 DNA reads as TGTGCCAGCAGCTTAGGAGCAGGGGGTAACATGAACACTGAAGCTTTCTTT. Translating gives CASSLGAGGNMNTEAFF.

This rearrangement joins TRBV19 to TRBJ1-2; D may be TRBD1 (5 bases). This CDR3 region has 12 residues. CDR1 is LNHDA and CDR2 is SQIVND in the germline V gene (reference sequence). Between the trimmed V and J ends, which lost 10 bases and 2 bases, there was a span of 11 bases. The CDR3 DNA reads as TGTGCCACTCGGGAGGGGAACTATGGCTACACCTTC. This gives the protein CATREGNYGYTF.

The rearrangement joins TRBV27 to TRBJ1-3; D unclear. V was cut by 5 bases and J by 0 bases, with 14 bases left in between. The CDR3 has 16 residues. From germline, CDR1 is MNHEY and CDR2 SMNVEV (reference sequence). The CDR3 sequence is CASSPTGTSSGNTIYF. CDR3 nucleotide sequence: TGTGCCAGCAGTCCCACGGGAACGAGCTCTGGAAACACCATATATTTT.

This sequence joins TRBV2 and TRBJ1-4, with D maybe TRBD1 (5 bases). CDR3 length equals 13 residues. Trimming pared 7 bases from V and 6 bases from J, leaving 12 bases between. CDR1 and CDR2 from the germline V gene are SNHLY and FYNNEI. CDR3 in DNA: TGTGCCAGCACTGCGGGGGTCTATGAAAAACTGTTTTTT. Amino acids: CASTAGVYEKLFF.

This rearrangement joins TRBV14 to TRBJ2-7; 10 bases are a match to TRBD1. The CDR3 runs to 16 residues. Germline V lookup: CDR1 SGHDN, CDR2 FVKESK. V was clipped by 3 bases and J by 3 bases; unmatched bases: 8. Written as DNA, the CDR3 is TGTGCCAGCAGCCAGGAAGAAGGGACAGGGGACTACGAGCAGTACTTC. Translated: CASSQEEGTGDYEQYF.

V usage is TRBV4-1 and J usage is TRBJ1-5, with no clear D. The CDR3 covers 13 residues. The germline V gene has CDR1 MGHRA and CDR2 YSYEKL. The V end lost 1 base, the J end lost 4 bases, and 5 bases lay between the germline ends. The CDR3 here is CASSQVRNQPQHF. The DNA of the CDR3 is TGCGCCAGCAGCCAAGTCCGTAATCAGCCCCAGCATTTT.

The chain couples TRBV27 to TRBJ2-4, with TRBD2 identical over 8 bases. The CDR3 is 17 residues long. CDR1 MNHEY and CDR2 SMNVEV come from the germline V gene (reference sequence). The trim removed 5 bases at V and 3 bases at J, leaving 12 bases unmatched. DNA of the CDR3: TGTGCCAGCAGTCCCCGGGGGGGCGGCCAAAACAAAAACATTCAGTACTTC. This gives the protein CASSPRGGGQNKNIQYF.

The CDR3 loop reads CASSYRQGGTEAFF. The CDR3 DNA follows: TGTGCCAGCAGCTACCGACAGGGTGGAACTGAAGCTTTCTTT. The chain uses TRBV9 and TRBJ1-1, with 7 bases identical to TRBD1. Losses at the gene ends were 4 bases for V and 5 bases for J; bases not matched to a gene: 8. The CDR3 is 14 residues long. Germline V lookup: CDR1 SGDLS, CDR2 YYNGEE.

V and J are TRBV6-6 and TRBJ1-3, with 7 bases fitting TRBD1. The CDR3 covers 15 residues. CDR1 and CDR2 (germline): MNHNY, SVGAGI (reference sequence). The ends lost 6 bases at V and 2 bases at J; junction bases unmatched: 7. Written as DNA, the CDR3 is TGTGCCAGCAGCCCGGGACAGCACACTGGAAACACCATATATTTT. This translates into CASSPGQHTGNTIYF.

The V gene is TRBV23-1, the J gene TRBJ2-1; D possibly corresponds to TRBD2 (6 bases). TRBV23-1 is an open reading frame whose function is uncertain. This CDR3 is built from 15 residues. The V and J ends lost 6 bases and 7 bases respectively, with 19 bases between them. This CDR3 is CASSPPRAGRNEQFF. The CDR3 DNA follows: TGCGCCAGCAGCCCCCCCAGGGCAGGGAGGAATGAGCAGTTCTTC.

The V call is TRBV5-4, the J call TRBJ2-1; 9 nucleotides align to TRBD1. The CDR3 extends over 15 amino acids. After removal of 4 bases from V and 0 bases from J, the junction contained 2 bases not matched to a gene. CDR1 is SGHNT, CDR2 YYREEE, per germline (reference sequence). In nucleotides, the CDR3 is TGTGCCAGCAGCCTGGACAGGGGCTCCTACAATGAGCAGTTCTTC. Protein: CASSLDRGSYNEQFF.

V gene TRBV7-2 combines with J gene TRBJ1-2; possibly TRBD1 for D (6 bases). The ends were cut back, 1 base at V and 7 bases at J, with 19 bases in the middle. Germline CDR1 is SGHTA and CDR2 is FQGNSA. CDR3 length equals 16 residues. CDR3 nucleotides: TGTGCCAGCAGCTTAGATCCACAGGGTTTGGTCTCTGGCTACACCTTC. Protein: CASSLDPQGLVSGYTF.

The chain recombines TRBV19 with TRBJ1-2; 7 bases line up with TRBD1. V trimming: 8 bases; J trimming: 2 bases; junction bases outside the gene matches: 11. This CDR3 comprises 15 residues. Looked up from germline, CDR1 is LNHDA and CDR2 is SQIVND (reference sequence). The CDR3 spells CASSSPGQTNYGYTF. For the CDR3, the DNA is TGTGCCAGTTCCTCGCCGGGACAGACAAACTATGGCTACACCTTC.

The chain couples TRBV5-8 to TRBJ1-1; TRBD1 is a possible D gene (6 bases). The CDR3 consists of 13 residues. CDR1 is SGHTS and CDR2 is YDEGEE in the germline V gene. The V gene lost 2 bases and the J gene lost 2 bases, with 7 bases spanning the gap. This chain's CDR3 is CASSLQGNTEAFF. CDR3 bases: TGTGCCAGCAGCTTACAGGGTAACACTGAAGCTTTCTTT.

The V call is TRBV7-6, the J call TRBJ2-7; 10 nucleotides agree with TRBD1. The CDR3 has 13 residues. V shed 5 bases and J 7 bases; nucleotides not matched to a gene: 5. CDR1 is SGHVS, CDR2 FNYEAQ, per germline. The CDR3 DNA reads TGTGCCAGCAGCACCCGGGACAGGGGTGAGCAGTACTTC. It codes for CASSTRDRGEQYF.

The CDR3 sequence: CASSQDRGLNTGELFF. For the CDR3, the DNA is TGCGCCAGCAGCCAAGATCGCGGCCTGAACACCGGGGAGCTGTTTTTT. The V call is TRBV4-1, the J call TRBJ2-2, with D unresolved. Germline lookup yields CDR1 MGHRA and CDR2 YSYEKL. Trimming stripped 0 bases from V and 1 base from J, with 9 bases between. The CDR3 totals 16 residues.

J is TRBJ2-2 and V is TRBV5-1; D is unresolved. V was clipped by 0 bases and J by 1 base, with 4 bases between them. This CDR3 region has 14 residues. Looked up from germline, CDR1 is SGHRS and CDR2 is YFSETQ. The CDR3: CASSLGQNTGELFF. The CDR3 nucleotides read TGCGCCAGCAGCTTGGGGCAGAACACCGGGGAGCTGTTTTTT.

CDR3 sequence reads: CASSHINRDGYTF. Here the CDR3 DNA reads TGCGCCAGCAGCCATATTAACAGGGATGGCTACACCTTC. The chain combines TRBV4-1 with TRBJ1-2, with a tentative D call TRBD1 (6 bases). Between the trimmed V and J ends, which lost 3 bases and 6 bases, there was a span of 11 bases. The V gene's germline CDR1 is MGHRA and CDR2 YSYEKL. This CDR3 has 13 residues.

The CDR3 is CASTGTGGDQPQHF. The CDR3 DNA is TGTGCCAGTACCGGAACAGGGGGCGACCAGCCCCAGCATTTT. The J gene is TRBJ1-5, the V gene TRBV19; 9 bases fit TRBD1. V dropped 7 bases and J dropped 7; count of bases not matched to a gene: 8. CDR3 size: 14 residues. The germline V gene has CDR1 LNHDA and CDR2 SQIVND (reference sequence).

The genes are TRBV19 and TRBJ2-2; no clear D gene. The ends were cut back, 4 bases at V and 2 bases at J, with 5 bases in the middle. The CDR3 totals 13 residues. CDR1 is LNHDA and CDR2 is SQIVND in the germline V gene (reference sequence). The CDR3: CASSTQNTGELFF. DNA of the CDR3: TGTGCCAGTAGTACCCAAAACACCGGGGAGCTGTTTTTT.

The sample holds one count of this clone. The chain carries TRBV5-1 and TRBJ2-3, with 8 positions matching TRBD2. The V gene's germline CDR1 is SGHRS and CDR2 YFSETQ. The CDR3 has 16 amino acids. V was clipped by 0 bases and J by 5 bases; unmatched bases: 8. CDR3: CASSLGAGDYLDTQYF. The CDR3 DNA reads TGCGCCAGCAGCTTGGGAGCGGGGGACTACCTAGATACGCAGTATTTT.

The chain's CDR3 is CASSIRVSGYEQYF. CDR3 coding DNA: TGTGCCAGTAGTATACGGGTGAGCGGCTACGAGCAGTACTTC. The rearrangement uses TRBV19 and TRBJ2-7, with D possibly matching TRBD2 (5 bases). The germline CDR1 and CDR2 sequences are LNHDA and SQIVND (reference sequence). V lost 2 bases and J lost 3, with 11 bases in between. The CDR3 runs to 14 residues.